This T cell receptor beta chain was found in a study of response to subunit inactivated influenza vaccine. This clonotype has a handful of counts. What it binds is unknown. Germline V gene lookup returns CDR1 ENHRY and CDR2 SYGVKD. Unmatched junction bases numbered 4, after V lost 7 bases and J lost 2 bases. This CDR3 spans 14 amino acids. General study points: The authors proposed limited new T cell recruitment per seasonal influenza vaccination.

TCRdb re-called the RT-PCR reads through MiXCR, storing one row per CDR3 protein. The sample holds just under 550,000 distinct CDR3 sequences, around 21% seen once. The same data also contributed to another study, on T cells expressing NK-cell markers. This second report adds: Beta-chain TCR cDNA was generated via 5'RACE template switching with UMIs. Cells sorted as CD3+CD56+NKG2C+, CD3+CD56+NKG2C- and CD3+CD56-NKG2C+ T cells supplied the TCR beta repertoires. Among eight sequenced donors, seven carried HCMV seropositivity while one was seronegative. Where several donors were concerned, these clonotypes also led the CD3+CD56-NKG2C+ fraction.

The source is a man in his fifties or sixties who received an inactivated influenza vaccine. V usage is TRBV10-3 and J usage is TRBJ2-2; 7 positions match TRBD2. The sample here was CD4+ T cells sorted from PBMCs, taken roughly 12 days after vaccination. CDR3 loop: CAITRAGNTGELFF. The CDR3 DNA sequence: TGTGCCATCACTCGAGCGGGAAACACCGGGGAGCTGTTTTTT.